This T cell receptor beta chain stems from a study of cytomegalovirus exposure and HLA in healthy donors. Study-level findings and limits: In a later analysis, CMV-associated beta chains were mostly HLA-associated, it appeared. It was 164 TCR beta chains that were listed as cytomegalovirus-associated. In most subjects, TCR beta sequences reportedly gave accurate predictions of HLA-A and HLA-B alleles.

Comment on this clone: Its antigen is undetermined.

The germline V gene has CDR1 SGHNT and CDR2 YYREEE (reference sequence). The trim removed 0 bases at V and 5 bases at J, leaving 1 base unmatched. The CDR3 length is 14 residues. 13 Jbeta primers and 60 Vbeta primers were used for the PCR. The assay was immunoSEQ multiplex PCR, and TCRdb's table has in-frame clones only and misses some. The table lists 95,000 to 100,000 clones, approximately 72% of them singletons. Sequencing was performed on PBMCs. The rearrangement uses TRBV5-4 and TRBJ2-3, with 9 bases matching TRBD2. The clonotype was recovered from a woman aged 40 to 50 in good health and CMV-seronegative. This CDR3 reads CASSLELAGDTQYF. The CDR3 nucleotides read TGTGCCAGCAGCTTGGAACTAGCGGGAGATACGCAGTATTTT. The whole variable domain, filled in from reference TRBV5-4 and TRBJ2-3, reads ETGVTQSPTHLIKTRGQQVTLRCSSQSGHNTVSWYQQALGQGPQFIFQYYREEENGRGNFPPRFSGLQFPNYSSELNVNALELDDSALYLCASSLELAGDTQYFGPGTRLTVL.